One sample yielded the 32 T cell receptor beta chains listed below, sequenced in a study of cytomegalovirus exposure and HLA in healthy donors. The study ran its PCR with 60 Vbeta and 13 Jbeta primers. The assay was immunoSEQ multiplex PCR, and TCRdb's table has in-frame clones only and misses some. The sample lists under 200,000 clones, 60% to 80% seen once, with roughly 2.3% in the top ten. The sample comprised PBMCs. The receptor set was obtained from a man in his 60s in good health and CMV-seronegative.

V is TRBV5-1 and J is TRBJ2-2; D is unclear. Trimming cost V 3 bases and J 4 bases, with 13 bases left between them. The CDR3 loop spans 15 amino acids. CDR1 is SGHRS, CDR2 YFSETQ, per germline. The CDR3: CASSYLQSSTGELFF. CDR3 nucleotide sequence: TGCGCCAGCAGCTACCTCCAATCGAGCACCGGGGAGCTGTTTTTT.

The gene calls are TRBV7-2 and TRBJ2-7; 9 nucleotides match TRBD2. J gave up 5 bases and V 5 bases, and 10 bases lay outside the gene matches. Per the germline V gene, CDR1 is SGHTA and CDR2 is FQGNSA. The CDR3 totals 15 residues. The CDR3 DNA is TGTGCCAGCAGCCTAGGCGGGACTAGCAGACACGAGCAGTACTTC. Its protein product is CASSLGGTSRHEQYF.

The V and J genes are TRBV19 and TRBJ2-2; 9 bases map to TRBD1. This CDR3 is built from 15 residues. After removal of 5 bases from V and 3 bases from J, the junction contained 4 bases not matched to a gene. CDR1 and CDR2 (germline): LNHDA, SQIVND (reference sequence). DNA for the CDR3: TGTGCCAGTAGTCAGACAGGGGGGTACACCGGGGAGCTGTTTTTT. Its protein product is CASSQTGGYTGELFF.

CDR3 loop: CASSPAPTGGDGYTF. The CDR3 DNA follows: TGTGCCAGCAGCCCAGCGCCAACAGGGGGCGATGGCTACACCTTC. The genes are TRBV9 and TRBJ1-2; 9 bases are a match to TRBD1. Germline V gene data show CDR1 as SGDLS and CDR2 as YYNGEE. CDR3 size: 15 residues. V trimming: 4 bases; J trimming: 6 bases; junction bases outside the gene matches: 10.

There are a few counts of this clone. The rearrangement links TRBV5-1 to TRBJ1-1, with no clear D. The CDR3 totals 13 residues. Germline values: CDR1 SGHRS, CDR2 YFSETQ. Trimming removed 5 bases from V and 7 bases from J, with 15 bases in between. The CDR3 DNA is TGCGCCAGCAGAACCCAAGTGGTCGGTGAAGCTTTCTTT. Protein: CASRTQVVGEAFF.

In this sample, this clone turned up a few times. The genes are TRBV10-3 and TRBJ2-1; D is perhaps TRBD1 (6 bases). The CDR3 contains 15 residues. V lost 6 bases to trimming and J lost 5 bases, with 17 bases between them. Germline assignment: CDR1 ENHRY and CDR2 SYGVKD. For the CDR3, the DNA is TGTGCCATCAGCGCAGACAGTGGGGGCCACAATGAGCAGTTCTTC. Translating gives CAISADSGGHNEQFF.

The J gene is TRBJ2-7, the V gene TRBV5-1; D is perhaps TRBD1 (5 bases). Germline CDR1 and CDR2: SGHRS and YFSETQ. Trimming stripped 4 bases from V and 4 bases from J, with 18 bases between. The CDR3 spans 15 residues. CDR3 coding DNA: TGCGCCAGCAGCCTGGCCCCCGGCAGGGCGTACGAGCAGTACTTC. Translated: CASSLAPGRAYEQYF.

The chain recombines TRBV7-6 with TRBJ1-1; no definite D call. The CDR3 loop spans 14 amino acids. Trimming took 8 bases from V and 5 from J, leaving 18 bases between them. Germline assignment: CDR1 SGHVS and CDR2 FNYEAQ. The CDR3 DNA sequence: TGTGCCAGCTCGAGGGTATCCGGTGGGACTGAAGCTTTCTTT. It encodes CASSRVSGGTEAFF.

V usage is TRBV5-1 and J usage is TRBJ1-1; 7 positions agree with TRBD1. V gave up 0 bases and J gave up 1 base; unmatched junction bases: 6. CDR1 and CDR2 (germline): SGHRS, YFSETQ. This CDR3 spans 16 amino acids. CDR3 sequence reads: CASSLAAGTANTEAFF. In DNA form, the CDR3 reads TGCGCCAGCAGCTTGGCGGCGGGGACAGCGAACACTGAAGCTTTCTTT.

The chain uses TRBV9 and TRBJ2-2; weak D call: TRBD1 (5 bases). Deletions cut 3 bases from V and 8 bases from J, with 17 bases between. The V gene's germline CDR1 is SGDLS and CDR2 YYNGEE. The CDR3 sequence is 15 residues long. The CDR3 protein is CASSAQGPQRGELFF. In DNA, the CDR3 is TGTGCCAGCAGCGCCCAGGGCCCTCAGCGAGGGGAGCTGTTTTTT.

The chain is built from TRBV10-3 and TRBJ2-7, with 11 bases aligning to TRBD2. Per germline, CDR1 ENHRY and CDR2 SYGVKD. Trimming cost V 6 bases and J 3 bases; bases outside gene matches: 4. The CDR3 runs 14 residues. The CDR3 DNA follows: TGTGCCATCAGCCGACTAGCGGGGAACTACGAGCAGTACTTC. Translated: CAISRLAGNYEQYF.

The rearrangement joins TRBV18 to TRBJ2-7; 8 positions match TRBD2. With 3 bases clipped from V and 2 bases from J, the junction kept 6 bases outside the gene matches. CDR1 KGHSH and CDR2 LQKENI come from the germline V gene. The CDR3 length is 15 residues. The CDR3: CASSPTGGDAYEQYF. Written as DNA, the CDR3 is TGTGCCAGCTCACCGACGGGGGGGGATGCCTACGAGCAGTACTTC.

The J gene is TRBJ1-2, the V gene TRBV5-1, with TRBD1 matching over 9 bases. V shed 3 bases and J 8 bases; nucleotides not matched to a gene: 8. Germline V gene sequence: CDR1 SGHRS, CDR2 YFSETQ. This CDR3 spans 14 amino acids. CDR3 DNA sequence: TGCGCCAGCAGCTCGGGACAGGGACCGAGGGGCTACACCTTC. Translation: CASSSGQGPRGYTF.

The chain links TRBV7-9 to TRBJ1-2, with 7 bases lining up with TRBD1. The CDR3 is 15 amino acids. The V segment lost 5 bases and the J segment 3 bases; nucleotides outside the gene matches: 9. Per germline, CDR1 SEHNR and CDR2 FQNEAQ (reference sequence). The CDR3 protein is CASSPRTGTYYGYTF. The CDR3 DNA follows: TGTGCCAGCAGCCCGAGGACAGGTACTTACTATGGCTACACCTTC.

This clone was picked up a small number of times. CDR3 nucleotide sequence: TGTGCCAGCAGTCTCGCTCTAGGCACCGGGGAGCTGTTTTTT. Translation: CASSLALGTGELFF. The gene calls are TRBV6-6 and TRBJ2-2; D unclear. Between the trimmed V and J ends, which lost 5 bases and 4 bases, there was a span of 11 bases. The CDR3 loop spans 14 amino acids. Germline CDR1 MNHNY, CDR2 SVGAGI (reference sequence).

The chain combines TRBV19 with TRBJ2-3, with 8 bases aligning to TRBD1. Germline assignment: CDR1 LNHDA and CDR2 SQIVND (reference sequence). The CDR3 is 15 residues long. V lost 6 bases to trimming and J lost 2 bases; unmatched junction nucleotides: 7. The CDR3: CASSATGGYTDTQYF. The CDR3, as DNA: TGTGCCAGTAGCGCCACAGGGGGGTACACAGATACGCAGTATTTT.

This clone was seen only once. The chain has TRBV7-9 and TRBJ1-6; possibly TRBD1 for D (5 bases). CDR3 length: 14 amino acids. V shed 3 bases and J shed 7 bases, with 10 bases lying between them. Germline CDR1 SEHNR, CDR2 FQNEAQ (reference sequence). The CDR3, as DNA: TGTGCCAGCAGCTTGCCGGGACTCAATTCACCCCTCCACTTT. Its protein is CASSLPGLNSPLHF.

The gene calls are TRBV10-3 and TRBJ2-1, with D possibly being TRBD1 (6 bases). The CDR3 spans 14 residues. V was clipped by 10 bases and J by 10 bases, with 23 bases between them. Germline CDR1 and CDR2: ENHRY and SYGVKD. The CDR3 loop is CATTGTTEGLEQFF. The CDR3 DNA follows: TGTGCCACGACCGGGACAACAGAGGGGTTAGAGCAGTTCTTC.

This clone was observed a few times. The chain employs TRBV5-1 and TRBJ1-4; 7 positions agree with TRBD1. Per the germline V gene, CDR1 is SGHRS and CDR2 is YFSETQ. The CDR3 has 15 residues. V lost 4 bases and J lost 0; bases outside the gene matches: 3. CDR3 sequence: CASSQGQTTNEKLFF. In DNA, the CDR3 is TGCGCCAGCAGCCAGGGACAGACAACTAATGAAAAACTGTTTTTT.

The gene calls are TRBV7-3 and TRBJ2-7, with 8 nucleotides matching TRBD2. V lost 5 bases to trimming and J lost 4 bases; unmatched junction nucleotides: 10. Germline V gene data show CDR1 as SGHTA and CDR2 as FQGTGA. CDR3 length: 15 amino acids. The CDR3 here is CASSAQPGLVYEQYF. CDR3 nucleotide sequence: TGTGCCAGCAGCGCCCAACCGGGACTAGTGTACGAGCAGTACTTC. Filled out from reference TRBV7-3 and TRBJ2-7, the complete variable domain reads GAGVSQTPSNKVTEKGKYVELRCDPISGHTALYWYRQSLGQGPEFLIYFQGTGAADDSGLPNDRFFAVRPEGSVSTLKIQRTERGDSAVYLCASSAQPGLVYEQYFGPGTRLTVT.

The chain is built from TRBV7-3 and TRBJ2-3; possible D gene TRBD1, 5 bases. Trimming took 2 bases from V and 6 from J, leaving 12 bases between them. The CDR3 length is 14 residues. Per the germline V gene, CDR1 is SGHTA and CDR2 is FQGTGA. CDR3 protein: CASSLGHSRDTQYF. CDR3 coding DNA: TGTGCCAGCAGCTTAGGACACAGCCGCGATACGCAGTATTTT.

In nucleotides, the CDR3 is TGCGCCAGCAGCCCCCTAGCGGGCGCCGGGCTCCTCGCAGATACGCAGTATTTT. It codes for CASSPLAGAGLLADTQYF. The J gene is TRBJ2-3, the V gene TRBV5-1; 8 bases are shared with TRBD2. The germline gives CDR1 SGHRS, CDR2 YFSETQ. The CDR3 loop spans 18 amino acids. V was clipped by 4 bases and J by 4 bases; unmatched bases: 17.

This clone has just a few counts. J is TRBJ2-7 and V is TRBV6-5; 8 bases map to TRBD2. The CDR3 consists of 14 residues. CDR1 MNHEY and CDR2 SVGAGI come from the germline V gene. The trim removed 2 bases at V and 0 bases at J, leaving 0 bases unmatched. DNA for the CDR3: TGTGCCAGCAGTTACGGGACTAGCTCCTACGAGCAGTACTTC. This codes for CASSYGTSSYEQYF.

The chain has TRBV15 and TRBJ2-1; D might be TRBD2 (6 bases). The V end lost 5 bases, the J end lost 9 bases, and 20 bases lay between the germline ends. CDR1 is LNHNV and CDR2 is YYDKDF in the germline V gene (reference sequence). The CDR3 consists of 15 residues. For the CDR3, the DNA is TGTGCCACCAGCGGATTTCAGACTAGTGACGGTGAGCAGTTCTTC. It yields the protein CATSGFQTSDGEQFF.

The rearrangement uses TRBV19 and TRBJ2-7; 7 nucleotides align to TRBD1. The junction had 14 bases not matched to a gene; V was cut back by 0 bases and J by 6 bases. The germline CDR1 and CDR2 sequences are LNHDA and SQIVND (reference sequence). This CDR3 is 17 amino acids long. The CDR3 sequence: CASSIETGAGRSAEQYF. CDR3 coding DNA: TGTGCCAGTAGTATAGAAACAGGGGCAGGGAGAAGTGCCGAGCAGTACTTC.

The gene calls are TRBV6-5 and TRBJ1-2; no reliable D call. Trimming cost V 5 bases and J 2 bases, with 12 bases left between them. Per the germline V gene, CDR1 is MNHEY and CDR2 is SVGAGI. This CDR3 is 14 amino acids long. CDR3 residues: CASSPGRRNYGYTF. CDR3 DNA: TGTGCCAGCAGTCCCGGGAGACGAAACTATGGCTACACCTTC.

The chain employs TRBV6-1 and TRBJ2-5; a possible D gene is TRBD1 (6 bases). CDR1 MNHNS and CDR2 SASEGT come from the germline V gene. Trimming shortened V by 7 bases and J by 2 bases, and 17 bases separated the two germline ends. This CDR3 is 15 amino acids long. In DNA form, the CDR3 reads TGTGCCAGCATTAGAAACGGACAGTTTCAAGAGACCCAGTACTTC. Protein: CASIRNGQFQETQYF.

This clone was seen a handful of times. The junction shows a germline mismatch at one end, possibly a read error. The rearrangement joins TRBV6-5 to TRBJ1-5; TRBD1 matches at 8 bases. The CDR3 runs to 14 residues. The germline CDR1 and CDR2 sequences are MNHEY and SVGAGI. Here the CDR3 reads CASRRTGRNQPQNF. DNA for the CDR3: TGTGCCAGCCGCCGGACAGGGAGGAATCAGCCCCAGAATTTT.

J is TRBJ2-7 and V is TRBV4-3, with TRBD1 identical over 11 bases. V gave up 3 bases and J gave up 12 bases; unmatched junction bases: 7. There are 13 residues in the CDR3. Germline V gene data show CDR1 as LGHNA and CDR2 as YSLEER. CDR3 in DNA: TGCGCCAGCAGCCAGGACAGGGGGCGCTTTCCGTACTTC. Its translation is CASSQDRGRFPYF.

The J gene is TRBJ2-3, the V gene TRBV10-3; 8 bases fit TRBD2. The CDR3 runs to 15 residues. V was pared by 6 bases and J by 2 bases, with 7 bases of the junction left unmatched. CDR1 and CDR2 (germline): ENHRY, SYGVKD. CDR3 amino acids: CAIREGLGNTDTQYF. CDR3 coding DNA: TGTGCCATCAGAGAGGGACTAGGGAACACAGATACGCAGTATTTT.

This rearrangement joins TRBV29-1 to TRBJ2-7; possible D gene TRBD2, 5 bases. In germline, CDR1 is SQVTM, CDR2 ANQGSEA. Trimming left V 4 bases short and J 3 bases short, with 16 bases between. CDR3 length: 14 residues. CDR3 region: CSVGSQIGSYEQYF. In nucleotides, the CDR3 is TGCAGCGTTGGGAGCCAAATAGGGAGCTACGAGCAGTACTTC.

The gene calls are TRBV19 and TRBJ1-2; 7 nucleotides align to TRBD1. Germline CDR1 is LNHDA and CDR2 is SQIVND (reference sequence). With 7 bases clipped from V and 4 bases from J, the junction kept 12 bases outside the gene matches. CDR3 size: 15 residues. The CDR3 sequence is CASIERQGAVYGYTF. Written as DNA, the CDR3 is TGTGCCAGTATTGAACGACAGGGAGCGGTCTATGGCTACACCTTC. Supplemented by reference TRBV19 and TRBJ1-2, the full variable domain reads DGGITQSPKYLFRKEGQNVTLSCEQNLNHDAMYWYRQDPGQGLRLIYYSQIVNDFQKGDIAEGYSVSREKKESFPLTVTSAQKNPTAFYLCASIERQGAVYGYTFGSGTRLTVV.